The next 28 T cell receptor beta chains were all read from a single sample in a study of blood T cells in healthy people across ages. Sample-barcoded 5' priming and a J-beta primer mix drove a second PCR of roughly 6 to 12 cycles. Via MiXCR, TCRdb re-called the 5' RACE reads, giving one row per CDR3 protein. The sample includes over 600,000 distinct CDR3 sequences, over 20% of them seen just once. Specimen: blood. The receptors were gathered from a man aged 70-80 years in good health.

This clonotype was seen a handful of times. The junction and the germline gene differ at one end; a read error may be behind it. The chain recombines TRBV5-6 with TRBJ2-3; 8 nucleotides align to TRBD2. Germline V lookup: CDR1 SGHDT, CDR2 YYEEEE. The CDR3 has 17 residues. The CDR3 DNA follows: TGCGCCAGCAGCTTGTTGGGTCCCGGACTAGCCCCAGATACGCAGTATTTT. Its translation is CASSLLGPGLAPDTQYF.

This clonotype was seen more than once but under ten times. This chain uses TRBV4-1 with TRBJ1-5; TRBD1 might be the D (6 bases). Germline CDR1 MGHRA, CDR2 YSYEKL. This CDR3 spans 13 amino acids. V lost 1 base, J lost 7 bases, and 8 bases lay in between. DNA for the CDR3: TGCGCCAGCAGCCAAGCGGACAGCCAGCCCCAGCATTTT. Protein product: CASSQADSQPQHF.

This clonotype was seen at least ten times. The CDR3: CASSDSGGEQFF. In nucleotides, the CDR3 is TGTGCCAGCAGTGACTCTGGCGGGGAGCAGTTCTTC. V gene TRBV6-4 combines with J gene TRBJ2-5, with D perhaps matching TRBD2 (5 bases). The end of the DNA aligns better with TRBJ2-1, so the J call may be wrong. The CDR3 spans 12 residues. Germline assignment: CDR1 MRHNA and CDR2 SNTAGT.

There are a few counts of this clonotype. This chain uses TRBV18 with TRBJ2-5; D is uncertain. Trimming left V 1 base short and J 3 bases short, with 9 bases between. CDR1 KGHSH and CDR2 LQKENI come from the germline V gene. The CDR3 consists of 14 residues. The chain's CDR3 is CASSPQRKKETQYF. As DNA, the CDR3 is TGTGCCAGCTCACCACAGCGTAAGAAAGAGACCCAGTACTTC.

This clonotype was seen a handful of times. This chain connects TRBV7-9 to TRBJ2-5; D not resolved. Gene TRBJ2-1 matches the end of the DNA better, so the J call may be wrong. Germline CDR1 and CDR2: SEHNR and FQNEAQ (reference sequence). This CDR3 is 12 amino acids long. CDR3 DNA sequence: TGTGCCAGCAGCTTAGATAGCTACAAGCAGTTCTTC. This gives the protein CASSLDSYKQFF.

This clonotype has a single count. The chain is built from TRBV20-1 and TRBJ2-1; 7 nucleotides align to TRBD2. Per the germline V gene, CDR1 is DFQATT and CDR2 is SNEGSKA (reference sequence). With V trimmed by 6 bases and J by 7 bases, 21 bases remained unmatched. The CDR3 is 17 amino acids. The CDR3 DNA follows: TGCAGTGCCCCACGCGGGAGTTTAACCATTCGGGGTAATGAGCAGTTCTTC. It encodes CSAPRGSLTIRGNEQFF.

The chain uses TRBV14 and TRBJ2-2; the D gene is possibly TRBD2 (5 bases). Germline CDR1 reads SGHDN; CDR2 reads FVKESK. The CDR3 is 19 residues long. Trimming took 5 bases from V and 3 from J, leaving 25 bases between them. The CDR3, as DNA: TGTGCCAGCAGCGGAAGGAGGAATGGAGGTATAATTCACACCGGGGAGCTGTTTTTT. Protein product: CASSGRRNGGIIHTGELFF.

The rearrangement joins TRBV29-1 to TRBJ2-4; tentative D call: TRBD1 (6 bases). This CDR3 is built from 13 residues. Germline CDR1 reads SQVTM; CDR2 reads ANQGSEA. With 6 bases removed from V and 8 bases from J, the gap between germline ends came to 17 bases. The CDR3 here is CSVLGAGLDIQYF. The CDR3 nucleotides are TGCAGCGTCCTGGGGGCAGGGTTGGACATTCAGTACTTC.

This clonotype has just a few counts. The chain recombines TRBV6-5 with TRBJ2-1; D is possibly TRBD1 or TRBD2 (5 bases each). Germline V gives CDR1 MNHEY, CDR2 SVGAGI. The CDR3 loop spans 16 amino acids. V was trimmed by 0 bases and J by 4 bases, leaving 13 bases between them. In DNA form, the CDR3 reads TGTGCCAGCAGTTACTCGTGGGACCGAGGTTACAATGAGCAGTTCTTC. It translates to CASSYSWDRGYNEQFF.

The chain carries TRBV12-3 or TRBV12-4 and TRBJ1-1; TRBD1 agrees at 8 bases. With V trimmed by 3 bases and J by 4 bases, 4 bases remained unmatched. The CDR3 is 14 residues long. The CDR3 loop is CASSFQGARTEAFF. CDR3 bases: TGTGCCAGCAGTTTCCAGGGGGCGCGCACTGAAGCTTTCTTT.

This clonotype occurred many times. This chain joins TRBV18 and TRBJ2-5, with no clear D. The V and J ends lost 8 bases and 5 bases respectively, with 12 bases between them. Per the germline V gene, CDR1 is KGHSH and CDR2 is LQKENI. CDR3 length equals 12 residues. CDR3 nucleotide sequence: TGTGCCAGCAGCCCCTCACGGGAGACCCAGTACTTC. It translates to CASSPSRETQYF.

This clonotype showed up just a few times. The chain employs TRBV20-1 and TRBJ2-4; no definite D call. The CDR3 loop spans 17 amino acids. Trimming took 0 bases from V and 0 from J, leaving 15 bases between them. Germline CDR1 DFQATT, CDR2 SNEGSKA (reference sequence). The CDR3 DNA reads TGCAGTGCTAGAGATCCGTTTGGCGGAAGAGCCAAAAACATTCAGTACTTC. This gives the protein CSARDPFGGRAKNIQYF.

This clonotype was found once. The genes are TRBV5-1 and TRBJ2-5, with TRBD2 matching 9 bases. The J call may be mistaken, given a closer DNA end match to TRBJ2-7. CDR3 length: 16 residues. In germline, CDR1 is SGHRS, CDR2 YFSETQ. CDR3 coding DNA: TGCGCCAGCAGCTTGGCCGGTAGCGGGGGATCCTACGAGCAGTACTTC. Protein: CASSLAGSGGSYEQYF.

This sequence joins TRBV7-2 and TRBJ1-4, with TRBD1 as a possible D gene (5 bases). The CDR3 is made up of 15 amino acids. Germline CDR1 SGHTA, CDR2 FQGNSA. Trimming took off 3 bases at V and 4 bases at J, with 12 bases between the two ends. The DNA for the CDR3 is TGTGCCAGCAGCTTTGGTGCAAGGGGTAATGAAAAACTGTTTTTT. Its protein product is CASSFGARGNEKLFF. Full variable domain (remainder filled in from reference TRBV7-2 and TRBJ1-4): GAGVSQSPSNKVTEKGKDVELRCDPISGHTALYWYRQSLGQGLEFLIYFQGNSAPDKSGLPSDRFSAERTGGSVSTLTIQRTQQEDSAVYLCASSFGARGNEKLFFGSGTQLSVL.

The V call is TRBV27, the J call TRBJ1-1; D is possibly TRBD1 (5 bases). In germline, CDR1 is MNHEY, CDR2 SMNVEV (reference sequence). V was cut by 7 bases and J by 1 base, with 13 bases left in between. The CDR3 runs 14 residues. CDR3 DNA sequence: TGTGCCAGCACCGTAGGGGACGGGAACACTGAAGCTTTCTTT. This codes for CASTVGDGNTEAFF.

The chain couples TRBV7-9 to TRBJ2-5, with D perhaps TRBD2 (5 bases). The CDR3 covers 16 residues. CDR1 and CDR2 from the germline V gene are SEHNR and FQNEAQ (reference sequence). Trimming cost V 5 bases and J 4 bases, with 20 bases left between them. CDR3 DNA sequence: TGTGCCAGCAGCCCGCCCTTCCGGGAAGGAGGAGAGACCCAGTACTTC. Translated, it gives CASSPPFREGGETQYF.

J is TRBJ1-2 and V is TRBV4-2; no clear D gene. The CDR3 runs 14 residues. Per germline, CDR1 LGHNA and CDR2 YNFKEQ. Trimming removed 0 bases at V and 4 bases at J, with 9 bases between. This CDR3 reads CASSQDTGSYGYTF. CDR3 nucleotides: TGTGCCAGCAGCCAAGATACCGGGTCCTATGGCTACACCTTC.

The sample holds a few counts of this clonotype. The chain joins TRBV18 to TRBJ1-1; D is unresolved. CDR3 length: 14 amino acids. Germline CDR1 reads KGHSH; CDR2 reads LQKENI. Trimming left V 4 bases short and J 0 bases short, with 9 bases between. The CDR3: CASSQDVMNTEAFF. In DNA, the CDR3 is TGTGCCAGCTCACAGGACGTCATGAACACTGAAGCTTTCTTT.

This clonotype was detected ten times or more. The V and J genes are TRBV10-3 and TRBJ2-1; 9 nucleotides agree with TRBD2. Trimming cost V 10 bases and J 0 bases; bases outside gene matches: 10. The length of the CDR3 is 16 residues. The V gene's germline CDR1 is ENHRY and CDR2 SYGVKD. CDR3 amino acids: CASSRDSGSSYNEQFF. DNA of the CDR3: TGTGCCAGTTCCAGGGATAGCGGGAGCTCCTACAATGAGCAGTTCTTC.

The rearrangement links TRBV7-3 to TRBJ2-5; D is possibly TRBD1 (7 bases). V lost 5 bases, J lost 5 bases, and 18 bases lay in between. CDR1 and CDR2 from the germline V gene are SGHTA and FQGTGA. This CDR3 is 15 amino acids long. The chain's CDR3 is CASSQGGLGVETQYF. The DNA for the CDR3 is TGTGCCAGCAGCCAGGGGGGCCTTGGGGTTGAGACCCAGTACTTC.

This clonotype was seen only a few times. The chain recombines TRBV20-1 with TRBJ2-7; D unclear. Germline loops: CDR1 DFQATT, CDR2 SNEGSKA (reference sequence). The CDR3 sequence is 14 residues long. V lost 0 bases to trimming and J lost 0 bases, with 9 bases between them. CDR3 DNA: TGCAGTGCTAGAGATATAGAGTTCTCCTACGAGCAGTACTTC. It translates to CSARDIEFSYEQYF.

This clonotype has a handful of counts. One end of the junction is discordant with germline, which a read error may explain. CDR3 sequence (DNA): TGTGCCAGTAGTTTAGACACCGTCATGAACACTGAAGCTTTCTTT. Its protein product is CASSLDTVMNTEAFF. The V and J genes are TRBV19 and TRBJ1-1; D call uncertain. Germline CDR1 LNHDA, CDR2 SQIVND (reference sequence). The CDR3 runs 15 residues.

V and J are TRBV21-1 and TRBJ2-1; the table's D call TRBD1 went unverified against the DNA. TRBV21-1 is an annotated pseudogene. The CDR3 length is 15 residues. For the CDR3, the DNA is TGTGCCAGCAGCAAATTCGGACAGAGCTACAATGAGCAGTTCTTC. Its protein product is CASSKFGQSYNEQFF.

This clonotype has only a few counts. This rearrangement joins TRBV7-2 to TRBJ2-1; tentative D call: TRBD1 (5 bases). The V gene lost 3 bases and the J gene lost 6 bases, with 15 bases spanning the gap. This CDR3 is 15 amino acids long. Germline-derived CDR1 and CDR2 are SGHTA and FQGNSA. This CDR3 is CASSFAALGVNEQFF. The DNA for the CDR3 is TGTGCCAGCAGCTTCGCAGCCCTAGGGGTCAATGAGCAGTTCTTC.

This clonotype was observed a handful of times. V gene TRBV20-1 combines with J gene TRBJ2-5, with 13 bases aligning to TRBD2. The DNA end is a closer match to TRBJ2-7, so the J assignment may be wrong. CDR1 is DFQATT and CDR2 is SNEGSKA in the germline V gene (reference sequence). This CDR3 region has 16 residues. DNA of the CDR3: TGCAGTGCTAGAGAACTAGCGGGAGGGGCAACCTACGAGCAGTACTTC. It is translated as CSARELAGGATYEQYF.

The genes are TRBV20-1 and TRBJ2-5; 14 bases align to TRBD2. The J call may be faulty, since TRBJ2-1 better matches the DNA end. The CDR3 is made up of 15 amino acids. Germline V lookup: CDR1 DFQATT, CDR2 SNEGSKA (reference sequence). The DNA for the CDR3 is TGCAGTGCCCCGGGGACTAGCGGGAGTCTCAATGAGCAGTTCTTC. It is translated as CSAPGTSGSLNEQFF.

The chain is built from TRBV6-6 and TRBJ1-2; 10 bases match TRBD1. The CDR3 has 16 amino acids. Trimming took 6 bases from V and 5 from J; bases not matched to a gene: 12. Per the germline V gene, CDR1 is MNHNY and CDR2 is SVGAGI (reference sequence). DNA for the CDR3: TGTGCCAGCAGACCGCCCGGGACAGGGGCGCTTTATGGCTACACCTTC. Protein sequence: CASRPPGTGALYGYTF.

For the CDR3, the DNA is TGTGCCAGCAGTTACTCGATCGCCGGGGGCAATTCACCCCTCCACTTT. Its protein product is CASSYSIAGGNSPLHF. The V and J genes are TRBV6-5 and TRBJ1-6; D possibly corresponds to TRBD1 (6 bases). The CDR3 runs to 16 residues. V was clipped by 0 bases and J by 7 bases, with 13 bases between them. Germline values: CDR1 MNHEY, CDR2 SVGAGI.